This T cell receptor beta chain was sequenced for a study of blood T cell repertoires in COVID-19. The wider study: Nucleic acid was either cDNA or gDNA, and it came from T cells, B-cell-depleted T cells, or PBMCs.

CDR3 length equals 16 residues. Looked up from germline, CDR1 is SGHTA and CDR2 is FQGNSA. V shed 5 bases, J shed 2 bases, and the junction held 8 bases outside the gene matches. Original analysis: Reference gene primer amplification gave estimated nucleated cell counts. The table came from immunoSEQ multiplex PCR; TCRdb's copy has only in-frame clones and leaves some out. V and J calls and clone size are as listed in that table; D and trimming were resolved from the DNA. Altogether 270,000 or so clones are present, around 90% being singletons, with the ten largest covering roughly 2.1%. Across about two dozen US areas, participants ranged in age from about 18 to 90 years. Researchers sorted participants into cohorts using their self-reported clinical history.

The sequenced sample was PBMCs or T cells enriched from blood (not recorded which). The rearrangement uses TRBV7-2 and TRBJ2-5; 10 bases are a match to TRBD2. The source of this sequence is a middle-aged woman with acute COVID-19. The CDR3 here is CASSKREGPWQETQYF. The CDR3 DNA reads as TGTGCCAGCAGCAAGCGGGAGGGCCCGTGGCAAGAGACCCAGTACTTC.